The 27 T cell receptor beta chains below were found in one sample sequenced in a study of blood T cell repertoires in COVID-19. Method: immunoSEQ multiplex PCR; TCRdb's copy keeps in-frame clones and lacks some. In the table there are 150,000 or so clones, about 83% of which are singletons. Input material: peripheral blood. Every receptor here comes from a human donor in a cohort sampled during active COVID-19.

The rearrangement links TRBV12-3 or TRBV12-4 to TRBJ2-7; D is perhaps TRBD2 (6 bases). The CDR3 extends over 13 amino acids. Trimming took 6 bases from V and 3 from J, leaving 12 bases between them. CDR3 in amino acids: CASRPGLNYEQYF. The CDR3, as DNA: TGTGCCAGCAGACCGGGACTGAACTACGAGCAGTACTTC.

The chain combines TRBV30 with TRBJ2-5, with 10 bases identical to TRBD2. The CDR3 length is 17 residues. The V segment lost 2 bases and the J segment 5 bases; nucleotides outside the gene matches: 14. CDR1 and CDR2 (germline): GTSNPN, SVGIG (reference sequence). The CDR3 DNA reads TGTGCCTGGAGTTACACTACTCCTAGCGGGAGTGAGGAGACCCAGTACTTC. Translated, it gives CAWSYTTPSGSEETQYF.

In its sample, this clone was seen a few times. A read error may account for a junction end that differs from germline. CDR3 loop: CPRMTATYNEQFF. CDR3 sequence (DNA): TGCCCCAGGATGACAGCGACCTACAATGAGCAGTTCTTC. The chain links TRBV7-9 to TRBJ2-1; tentatively, D is TRBD1 (5 bases). Germline values: CDR1 SEHNR, CDR2 FQNEAQ (reference sequence). This CDR3 contains 13 residues.

The chain links TRBV5-1 to TRBJ2-2; tentatively, D is TRBD1 (5 bases). The CDR3 contains 15 residues. V lost 0 bases, J lost 7 bases, and 13 bases lay in between. Germline-derived CDR1 and CDR2 are SGHRS and YFSETQ. In DNA, the CDR3 is TGCGCCAGCAGCTTGGCGGCAGGGTTTGACGGGGAGCTGTTTTTT. This gives the protein CASSLAAGFDGELFF.

This chain joins TRBV7-2 and TRBJ1-5, with 12 bases that match TRBD1. Germline V CDR1 and CDR2: SGHTA, FQGNSA. V dropped 3 bases and J dropped 7; count of bases not matched to a gene: 7. This CDR3 comprises 16 residues. CDR3 region: CASSFAGTGGAQPQHF. The CDR3 nucleotides read TGTGCCAGCAGCTTTGCCGGGACAGGGGGCGCACAGCCCCAGCATTTT.

V is TRBV5-1 and J is TRBJ2-7, with 8 bases identical to TRBD1. There are 15 residues in the CDR3. Trimming at V came to 0 bases and at J to 4 bases, leaving 6 bases not matched to a gene. Germline V gene sequence: CDR1 SGHRS, CDR2 YFSETQ. The CDR3 loop reads CASSLAHRGTYEQYF. The CDR3 region has the DNA TGCGCCAGCAGCTTGGCCCACAGGGGGACTTACGAGCAGTACTTC.

As concerns this clone: It may be a read error: a sequence one base away is much more abundant. The rearrangement uses TRBV12-3 or TRBV12-4 and TRBJ1-1; TRBD1 matches 8 bases. V was pared by 6 bases and J by 8 bases, with 2 bases of the junction left unmatched. The CDR3 runs 11 residues. The CDR3 sequence: CASSRDREAFF. DNA of the CDR3: TGTGCCAGCAGCCGGGACAGGGAAGCTTTCTTT.

This clone was counted a single time. The DNA for the CDR3 is TGCGCCAGCAGCTTGGCAGGCGGACAAACCTCCTACGAGCAGTACTTC. Translated, it gives CASSLAGGQTSYEQYF. The genes are TRBV5-1 and TRBJ2-7; TRBD1 might be the D (5 bases). The CDR3 runs to 16 residues. V gave up 0 bases and J gave up 0 bases, with 13 bases separating them. Germline CDR1 is SGHRS and CDR2 is YFSETQ.

The V gene is TRBV4-1, the J gene TRBJ1-2, with a possible D match to TRBD1 (5 bases). V was cut by 3 bases and J by 4 bases, with 18 bases left in between. CDR1 and CDR2 from the germline V gene are MGHRA and YSYEKL. This CDR3 spans 16 amino acids. In nucleotides, the CDR3 is TGCGCCAGCAGCCAGGAGGGACGGGGCTTCCCCTATGGCTACACCTTC. Protein product: CASSQEGRGFPYGYTF.

The chain recombines TRBV9 with TRBJ1-6; D not certain. V was clipped by 2 bases and J by 3 bases, with 12 bases between them. Per germline, CDR1 SGDLS and CDR2 YYNGEE. CDR3 length: 16 amino acids. The CDR3 nucleotides read TGTGCCAGCAGCGTCGGTCGGGAGGTCTATAATTCACCCCTCCACTTT. This translates into CASSVGREVYNSPLHF.

This sequence joins TRBV12-3 or TRBV12-4 and TRBJ2-3; 10 nucleotides match TRBD2. The CDR3 is 12 amino acids. The V segment lost 8 bases and the J segment 6 bases; nucleotides outside the gene matches: 2. CDR3 nucleotides: TGTGCCAGCCAAGCGGGGGGGGATACGCAGTATTTT. It codes for CASQAGGDTQYF.

The chain recombines TRBV24-1 with TRBJ1-2, with D possibly being TRBD1 (6 bases). Germline V gene data show CDR1 as KGHDR and CDR2 as SFDVKD. The CDR3 covers 16 residues. Trimming stripped 3 bases from V and 1 base from J, with 14 bases between. CDR3 DNA sequence: TGTGCCACCAGTGATCCAAGAGGGGGTCATAACTATGGCTACACCTTC. This gives the protein CATSDPRGGHNYGYTF.

This clone was seen only a few times. V and J are TRBV2 and TRBJ2-7; a weak D match, TRBD2 (5 bases). V lost 6 bases and J lost 11, with 20 bases in between. CDR1 is SNHLY, CDR2 FYNNEI, per germline. This CDR3 has 13 residues. The CDR3 DNA sequence: TGTGCCAGCAGGGACTGGTCTTCATCTCCGGAGTACTTC. Protein product: CASRDWSSSPEYF.

The rearrangement links TRBV5-1 to TRBJ2-7, with a tentative D call TRBD1 (5 bases). Trimming took off 0 bases at V and 2 bases at J, with 21 bases between the two ends. Germline V gene lookup returns CDR1 SGHRS and CDR2 YFSETQ. The CDR3 is 18 residues long. The DNA for the CDR3 is TGCGCCAGCAGCTTGGTGGTTTTTGTAGGGGATAACACCTACGAGCAGTACTTC. This gives the protein CASSLVVFVGDNTYEQYF.

The chain uses TRBV5-1 and TRBJ1-1; 7 bases fit TRBD1. The CDR3 runs 15 residues. Germline V gene lookup returns CDR1 SGHRS and CDR2 YFSETQ. The V gene end was trimmed by 0 bases and the J gene end by 1 base; junction bases not matched to a gene: 3. CDR3 protein: CASSLVQGRNTEAFF. The CDR3 DNA reads TGCGCCAGCAGCTTGGTACAGGGGAGGAACACTGAAGCTTTCTTT.

This clone was seen a single time. The genes are TRBV28 and TRBJ2-3; D may be TRBD2 (6 bases). The V end was cut by 10 bases, the J end by 1 base, with 15 bases between. Germline V gene sequence: CDR1 MDHEN, CDR2 SYDVKM. CDR3 length equals 14 residues. CDR3 in DNA: TGTGCCACGGAAAAACTAGCCGGCACAGATACGCAGTATTTT. It yields the protein CATEKLAGTDTQYF.

The chain recombines TRBV5-6 with TRBJ1-2, with 11 bases fitting TRBD1. The V gene's germline CDR1 is SGHDT and CDR2 YYEEEE. The CDR3 loop spans 16 amino acids. The trim removed 0 bases at V and 6 bases at J, leaving 7 bases unmatched. The CDR3 reads CASSLAWGQGEDGYTF. The CDR3 nucleotides read TGTGCCAGCAGCTTGGCCTGGGGACAGGGGGAGGATGGCTACACCTTC.

The chain has TRBV7-2 and TRBJ2-1, with 9 bases identical to TRBD2. CDR3 size: 15 residues. Germline CDR1 is SGHTA and CDR2 is FQGNSA. V lost 2 bases and J lost 4; bases outside the gene matches: 3. This CDR3 is CASSLITSGYNEQFF. In nucleotides, the CDR3 is TGTGCCAGCAGCTTAATTACTAGCGGGTACAATGAGCAGTTCTTC.

CDR3 bases: TGTGCCAGCAGCTATTCCGACAGGGGAGGCAATCAGCCCCAGCATTTT. It translates to CASSYSDRGGNQPQHF. This rearrangement joins TRBV3-1 (or the pseudogene TRBV3-2) to TRBJ1-5; 8 positions agree with TRBD1. The CDR3 is 16 amino acids. The V gene end was trimmed by 5 bases and the J gene end by 2 bases; junction bases not matched to a gene: 8. Germline CDR1 reads LGHDT; CDR2 reads YNNKEL (reference sequence).

J is TRBJ1-2 and V is TRBV28; 7 bases fit TRBD1. The CDR3 is 11 residues long. V was clipped by 8 bases and J by 8 bases; unmatched bases: 5. Germline CDR1 is MDHEN and CDR2 is SYDVKM. CDR3 in DNA: TGTGCCAGCGGAGCAGGGGGGGGCTACACCTTC. Translation gives CASGAGGGYTF.

V usage is TRBV6-5 and J usage is TRBJ2-3, with 11 bases identical to TRBD2. There are 16 residues in the CDR3. Germline trimming cut 2 bases from V and 4 bases from J; bases unmatched to any gene: 5. Germline CDR1 MNHEY, CDR2 SVGAGI. CDR3 sequence: CASSYASGGLADTQYF. Written as DNA, the CDR3 is TGTGCCAGCAGTTACGCTAGCGGGGGGTTGGCAGATACGCAGTATTTT.

The chain's CDR3 is CASSGTGGEQYF. DNA for the CDR3: TGTGCCAGCAGCGGTACAGGGGGCGAGCAGTACTTC. The V call is TRBV9, the J call TRBJ2-7, with 8 bases that match TRBD1. The CDR3 spans 12 residues. Germline V gene sequence: CDR1 SGDLS, CDR2 YYNGEE. With 3 bases clipped from V and 6 bases from J, the junction kept 2 bases outside the gene matches.

The chain couples TRBV2 to TRBJ2-7; 8 bases align to TRBD2. Germline loops: CDR1 SNHLY, CDR2 FYNNEI. The CDR3 has 16 amino acids. Trimming cost V 1 base and J 7 bases; bases outside gene matches: 12. CDR3 protein: CASSEGPAGALREQYF. CDR3 in DNA: TGTGCCAGCAGTGAAGGCCCAGCGGGGGCCCTTAGGGAGCAGTACTTC.

The V call is TRBV5-4, the J call TRBJ1-2; D is possibly TRBD1 (5 bases). Germline V gene sequence: CDR1 SGHNT, CDR2 YYREEE (reference sequence). The CDR3 has 14 residues. Trimming cost V 2 bases and J 5 bases, with 13 bases left between them. DNA of the CDR3: TGTGCCAGCAGCTTCCGCGGGGGAGGATATGGCTACACCTTC. Residues: CASSFRGGGYGYTF.

The V call is TRBV21-1, the J call TRBJ2-7; TRBD1 is taken as the D call from the table, unchecked against the DNA. TRBV21-1 is a pseudogene segment. The CDR3 contains 13 residues. This CDR3 is CASSTPGFHEQYF. CDR3 nucleotide sequence: TGTGCCAGCAGCACCCCAGGGTTCCACGAGCAGTACTTC.

The chain links TRBV7-9 to TRBJ2-1, with a possible D match to TRBD2 (6 bases). Germline values: CDR1 SEHNR, CDR2 FQNEAQ (reference sequence). The CDR3 is made up of 15 amino acids. V lost 6 bases to trimming and J lost 8 bases, with 20 bases between them. The CDR3 protein is CASSPPSGWDYEQFF. DNA for the CDR3: TGTGCCAGCAGTCCTCCCAGCGGGTGGGACTATGAGCAGTTCTTC.

The V gene is TRBV27, the J gene TRBJ2-5; TRBD2 matches at 11 bases. The V segment lost 5 bases and the J segment 1 base; nucleotides outside the gene matches: 3. The CDR3 extends over 15 amino acids. Per germline, CDR1 MNHEY and CDR2 SMNVEV (reference sequence). CDR3 sequence: CASSRGLAAQETQYF. In DNA, the CDR3 is TGTGCCAGCAGTCGGGGACTAGCGGCCCAAGAGACCCAGTACTTC.